This T cell receptor (beta chain) was recovered during a study of blood T cell repertoires in COVID-19. Study context: Sites across the United States, Italy and Spain contributed samples from acute and convalescent COVID-19. Sources were T cells, B-cell-depleted T cells, or PBMCs; the material itself was cDNA or gDNA.

This CDR3 contains 11 residues. The ends were cut back, 5 bases at V and 1 base at J, with 5 bases in the middle. In germline, CDR1 is SQVTM, CDR2 ANQGSEA. In the authors' methods: Using reference gene primer amplification, nucleated cell counts were estimated. TCRdb's copy holds only in-frame clones and misses some; the assay was immunoSEQ multiplex PCR. Clonal size and the V and J genes are those of that table, whereas D and trimming came from the DNA. Of 110,000 or so clones in the sample, 75% to 90% were seen once. The TCR originated in a woman in her thirties or forties with acute or convalescent COVID-19. The chain employs TRBV29-1 and TRBJ1-1; the D is unclear. Sequencing input: peripheral blood. The CDR3 protein is CSVRENTEAFF. In nucleotides, the CDR3 is TGCAGCGTTCGCGAGAACACTGAAGCTTTCTTT.